This is a list of T cell receptor beta chains from one sample in a study of blood T cell repertoires in COVID-19. The repertoire was sequenced with immunoSEQ multiplex PCR; TCRdb's copy has only in-frame clones and lacks some. The table has approximately 170,000 clones, 83% seen once. Sequenced sample: peripheral blood. Receptor source: a woman older than 75 with acute or convalescent COVID-19. CDR3s include the opening cysteine and the closing phenylalanine or tryptophan. The order of the fields is J gene, clone size, D gene, V gene, CDR3 protein, CDR3 DNA. The D gene is left open where the match is weak. For some rows the clone size is stated as once, few or many, or as a class when expanded; others skip it.

TRBJ1-3	NA	TRBD1	TRBV30	CAWSAFQGAHFSSGNTIYF	TGTGCCTGGAGTGCTTTCCAGGGGGCCCATTTCAGCTCTGGAAACACCATATATTTT
TRBJ2-1	NA	NA	TRBV9	CASSINVESVRQFF	TGTGCCAGCAGCATAAACGTAGAGAGCGTGAGGCAGTTCTTC
TRBJ1-3	NA	TRBD1	TRBV5-1	CASSRTGSTGNTIYF	TGCGCCAGCAGCCGGACAGGGAGTACTGGAAACACCATATATTTT
TRBJ1-2	NA	NA	TRBV20-1	CSASTDYGYTF	TGCAGTGCTAGTACAGACTATGGCTACACCTTC
TRBJ2-7	NA	TRBD1	TRBV5-5	CASSVGRDRATYEQYF	TGTGCCAGCAGCGTCGGCCGGGACAGGGCCACCTACGAGCAGTACTTC
TRBJ2-2	few	TRBD2	TRBV7-3	CASSLEAGGAGELFF	TGTGCCAGCAGCTTAGAAGCGGGGGGCGCCGGGGAGCTGTTTTTT
TRBJ2-4	NA	NA	TRBV7-6	CASSRTRQTAKNIQYF	TGTGCCAGCAGCCGAACTCGACAGACAGCCAAAAACATTCAGTACTTC
TRBJ2-3	NA	TRBD2	TRBV4-1	CASSQEGAGVLTSSTDTQYF	TGCGCCAGCAGCCAAGAAGGAGCGGGGGTCCTCACCTCTAGCACAGATACGCAGTATTTT
TRBJ2-5	NA	TRBD2	TRBV9	CASSPLSGRAETQYF	TGTGCCAGCAGCCCCCTGAGCGGGAGGGCCGAGACCCAGTACTTC
TRBJ2-5	NA	NA	TRBV25-1	CASSDRVETQYF	TGTGCCAGCAGTGACAGGGTAGAGACCCAGTACTTC
TRBJ2-7	once	TRBD1	TRBV5-4	CASSFRGISSYEQYF	TGTGCCAGCAGCTTCAGGGGGATCAGCTCCTACGAGCAGTACTTC
TRBJ2-7	NA	TRBD1	TRBV11-2	CASSLGTGIFEQYF	TGTGCCAGCAGCTTAGGGACAGGGATATTCGAGCAGTACTTC
TRBJ1-1	NA	NA	TRBV3-1/TRBV3-2	CASSQDGSFLNTEAFF	TGTGCCAGCAGCCAAGATGGGAGCTTCCTGAACACTGAAGCTTTCTTT
TRBJ2-3	NA	NA	TRBV14	CASSQIQGATDTQYF	TGTGCCAGCAGCCAAATTCAGGGTGCGACAGATACGCAGTATTTT
TRBJ2-7	NA	NA	TRBV5-1	CASSKRGYEQYF	TGCGCCAGCAGCAAGAGGGGGTACGAGCAGTACTTC
TRBJ2-3	NA	TRBD1	TRBV9	CASSPGTGGTDTQYF	TGTGCCAGCAGCCCCGGGACAGGGGGTACAGATACGCAGTATTTT
TRBJ1-5	NA	TRBD1	TRBV7-2	CASSTTGEGYQPQHF	TGTGCCAGCAGCACGACAGGGGAGGGATATCAGCCCCAGCATTTT
TRBJ2-5	NA	NA	TRBV21-1	CASAGGQRGINSYQETQYF	TGTGCCAGCGCCGGAGGGCAGCGCGGAATTAATTCGTACCAAGAGACCCAGTACTTC
TRBJ2-6	few	NA	TRBV2	CASSERGFGANVLTF	TGTGCCAGCAGTGAAAGGGGGTTTGGGGCCAACGTCCTGACTTTC
TRBJ1-2	NA	TRBD1	TRBV15	CATSRGTGGDYGYTF	TGTGCCACCAGCAGAGGGACAGGGGGCGACTATGGCTACACCTTC
TRBJ1-3	NA	NA	TRBV27	CANQISSGNTIYF	TGTGCCAACCAAATTAGCTCTGGAAACACCATATATTTT
TRBJ1-4	NA	NA	TRBV5-4	CASSLERNGEKLFF	TGTGCCAGCAGCTTGGAGAGGAATGGTGAAAAACTGTTTTTT
TRBJ2-3	NA	TRBD2	TRBV30	CAWGLAGSTDTQYF	TGTGCCTGGGGACTAGCGGGATCAACAGATACGCAGTATTTT
TRBJ2-3	few	NA	TRBV19	CASSIQGLSTDTQYF	TGTGCCAGTAGTATACAGGGTCTAAGCACAGATACGCAGTATTTT
TRBJ2-7	NA	TRBD1	TRBV5-5	CASSAGTGSYEQYF	TGTGCCAGCAGCGCCGGGACAGGGTCTTACGAGCAGTACTTC
TRBJ2-3	NA	NA	TRBV12-3/TRBV12-4	CASSPLLTDTQYF	TGTGCCAGCAGTCCCCTTCTCACAGATACGCAGTATTTT
TRBJ2-7	NA	TRBD1	TRBV9	CASSATGGAHEQYF	TGTGCCAGCAGCGCTACAGGGGGCGCGCACGAGCAGTACTTC
TRBJ1-5	once	NA	TRBV28	CASSLAQIRQPQHF	TGTGCCAGCAGTTTGGCACAAATCCGTCAGCCCCAGCATTTT
TRBJ1-1	once	TRBD1	TRBV6-5	CASRTDRGKDTEAFF	TGTGCCAGCAGAACGGACAGGGGCAAAGACACTGAAGCTTTCTTT
TRBJ1-2	once	TRBD1	TRBV5-4	CASSYPPGQDPSGYTF	TGTGCCAGCAGCTACCCACCGGGACAGGACCCCTCCGGCTACACCTTC
TRBJ1-5	NA	TRBD1	TRBV2	CASSSKHTGGVDQPQHF	TGTGCCAGCAGTTCTAAGCACACAGGGGGCGTCGATCAGCCCCAGCATTTT
TRBJ2-3	NA	TRBD2	TRBV5-4	CASSLAKRGSTDTQYF	TGTGCCAGCAGCTTGGCAAAGCGGGGGAGCACAGATACGCAGTATTTT
TRBJ1-1	NA	NA	TRBV19	CASSIVGVAEAFF	TGTGCCAGTAGTATAGTCGGTGTTGCTGAAGCTTTCTTT
TRBJ1-1	NA	NA	TRBV28	CASSFRRTEAFF	TGTGCCAGCAGTTTTCGTCGCACTGAAGCTTTCTTT
TRBJ2-3	NA	NA	TRBV5-1	CASSLGRFSGLSTDTQYF	TGCGCCAGCAGCTTGGGAAGGTTTAGCGGACTCTCCACAGATACGCAGTATTTT
TRBJ1-1	NA	TRBD1	TRBV5-4	CASRRDSSSTEAFF	TGTGCCAGCAGAAGGGACAGCTCAAGCACTGAAGCTTTCTTT
TRBJ2-2	NA	NA	TRBV3-1/TRBV3-2	CASSQEGGELFF	TGTGCCAGCAGCCAGGAGGGCGGGGAGCTGTTTTTT
TRBJ2-5	NA	TRBD2	TRBV9	CASSGTSGGPQETQYF	TGTGCCAGCAGTGGGACTAGCGGGGGACCCCAAGAGACCCAGTACTTC
TRBJ1-2	NA	NA	TRBV25-1	CASSETQAHGYTF	TGTGCCAGCAGTGAAACGCAGGCACATGGCTACACCTTC
TRBJ1-1	NA	TRBD1	TRBV19	CASSITRDREDAFF	TGTGCCAGTAGTATAACCCGGGACAGGGAAGATGCTTTCTTT
TRBJ1-3	NA	NA	TRBV2	CASSDNTGSGNTIYF	TGTGCCAGCAGTGACAATACAGGATCTGGAAACACCATATATTTT
TRBJ2-1	NA	NA	TRBV28	CASGSRTASSYNEQFF	TGTGCCAGCGGCTCCAGGACTGCAAGCTCCTACAATGAGCAGTTCTTC
TRBJ2-2	NA	NA	TRBV11-3	CASSLLPTGELFF	TGTGCCAGCAGCTTACTTCCTACCGGGGAGCTGTTTTTT
TRBJ2-5	NA	NA	TRBV3-1/TRBV3-2	CASSPMGAVRETQYF	TGTGCCAGCAGCCCCATGGGGGCTGTACGGGAGACCCAGTACTTC
TRBJ2-2	NA	TRBD2	TRBV4-1	CASSQESGGPTGELFF	TGCGCCAGCAGCCAAGAGTCGGGGGGGCCCACCGGGGAGCTGTTTTTT
TRBJ2-7	NA	NA	TRBV21-1	CASSKVLRLYYEQYF	TGTGCCAGCAGCAAAGTTTTGAGACTATACTACGAGCAGTACTTC